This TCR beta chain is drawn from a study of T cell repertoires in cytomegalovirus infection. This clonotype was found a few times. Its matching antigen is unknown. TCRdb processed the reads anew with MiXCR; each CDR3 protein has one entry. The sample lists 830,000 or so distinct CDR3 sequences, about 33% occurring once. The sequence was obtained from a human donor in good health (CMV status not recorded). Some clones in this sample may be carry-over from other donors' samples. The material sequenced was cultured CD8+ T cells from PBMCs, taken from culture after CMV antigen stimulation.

The chain's CDR3 is CASSSTLRGVYNEQFF. The DNA of the CDR3 is TGTGCCAGCAGCTCAACTTTGAGGGGAGTATACAATGAGCAGTTCTTC. The chain uses TRBV7-9 and TRBJ2-1, with D perhaps being TRBD1 or TRBD2 (5 bases each). The CDR3 spans 16 residues. CDR1 and CDR2 (germline): SEHNR, FQNEAQ (reference sequence). The V end lost 4 bases, the J end lost 4 bases, and 17 bases lay between the germline ends.